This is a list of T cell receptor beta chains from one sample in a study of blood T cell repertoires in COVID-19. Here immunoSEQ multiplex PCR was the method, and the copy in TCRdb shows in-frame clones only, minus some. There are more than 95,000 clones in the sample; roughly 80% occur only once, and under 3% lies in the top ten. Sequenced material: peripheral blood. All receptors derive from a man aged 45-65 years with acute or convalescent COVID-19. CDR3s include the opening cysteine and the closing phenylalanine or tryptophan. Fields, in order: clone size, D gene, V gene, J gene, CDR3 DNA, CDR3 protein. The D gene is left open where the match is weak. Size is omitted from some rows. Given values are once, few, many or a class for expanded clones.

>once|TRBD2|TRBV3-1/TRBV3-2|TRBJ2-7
TGTGCCAGCAGCTACTCTAGCGGTTCCTCCTACGAGCAGTACTTC
CASSYSSGSSYEQYF
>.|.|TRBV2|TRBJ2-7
TGTGCCAGCAGTGAAACGGGTCTGGCCTACGAGCAGTACTTC
CASSETGLAYEQYF
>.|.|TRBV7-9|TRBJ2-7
TGTGCCAGCAGCTTCACCGGTCTGGAGCAGTACTTC
CASSFTGLEQYF
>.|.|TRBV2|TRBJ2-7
TGTGCCAGCAGTGGCAGGGTGGGCGAGCAGTACTTC
CASSGRVGEQYF
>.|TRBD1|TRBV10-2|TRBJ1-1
TGCGCCAGCAGTGAGTCTCCCAGGGGGCTGTTTGAAGCTTTCTTT
CASSESPRGLFEAFF
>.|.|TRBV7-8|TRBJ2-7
TGTGCCAGCAGCTTAGACTCGGGGGGCGAGTCGGGCTACGAGCAGTACTTC
CASSLDSGGESGYEQYF
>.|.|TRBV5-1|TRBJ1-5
TGCGCCAGCAGCTTGAAGACAGGCAGCAATCAGCCCCAGCATTTT
CASSLKTGSNQPQHF
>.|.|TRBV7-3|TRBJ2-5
TGTGCCAGCAGCGAACAGGGCCAAGAGACCCAGTACTTC
CASSEQGQETQYF
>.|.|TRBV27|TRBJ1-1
TGTGCCAGCAGTTTACTTGGGAGAGGGATGAACACTGAAGCTTTCTTT
CASSLLGRGMNTEAFF
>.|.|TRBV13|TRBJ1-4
TGTGCCAGCAGGCTTAGCGTGGCAACTAATGAAAAACTGTTTTTT
CASRLSVATNEKLFF
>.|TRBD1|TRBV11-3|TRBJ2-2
TGTGCCAGCAGCTTAGGAGGGACAGGGGTCACCGGGGAGCTGTTTTTT
CASSLGGTGVTGELFF
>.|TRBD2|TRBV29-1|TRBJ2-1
TGCAGCGCCCGAACTAGCGGGACATGGCATGAGCAGTTCTTC
CSARTSGTWHEQFF
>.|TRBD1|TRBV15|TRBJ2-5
TGTGCCACCCTACAGGGGGGCGAGACCCAGTACTTC
CATLQGGETQYF
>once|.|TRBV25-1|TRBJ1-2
TGTGCCAGCAGTGGATATGGGACATTGCAGGGCTACACCTTC
CASSGYGTLQGYTF
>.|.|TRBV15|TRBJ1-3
TGTGCCACCAGCAGAGATGGTGGCTTGGGAAACACCATATATTTT
CATSRDGGLGNTIYF
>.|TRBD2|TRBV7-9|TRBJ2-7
TGTGCCAGCAGCTTTATTAGCGGGAGTGGACCATGGAGTGGCTACGAGCAGTACTTC
CASSFISGSGPWSGYEQYF
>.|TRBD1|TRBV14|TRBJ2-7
TGTGCCAGCAGCCGGGGGACAGGGGACGAGCAGTACTTC
CASSRGTGDEQYF
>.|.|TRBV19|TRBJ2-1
TGTGCCAGTAGTTTAGAAGGGGCTGTTTACAATGAGCAGTTCTTC
CASSLEGAVYNEQFF
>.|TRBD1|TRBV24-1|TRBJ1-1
TGTGCCACCACCGAGACAGGGCCTCTCGCTGAAGCTTTCTTT
CATTETGPLAEAFF
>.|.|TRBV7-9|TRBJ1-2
TGTGCCAGCAGTTCCGAGGACGGGGACTATGGCTACACCTTC
CASSSEDGDYGYTF
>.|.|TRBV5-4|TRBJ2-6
TGTGCCAGCAGCGGGAGCCCCGGGGCTGGGGCCAACGTCCTGACTTTC
CASSGSPGAGANVLTF
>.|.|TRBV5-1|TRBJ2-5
TGCGCCAGCACCCCTCGACTAGGTGAAGAGACCCAGTACTTC
CASTPRLGEETQYF
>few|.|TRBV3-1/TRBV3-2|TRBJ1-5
TGTGCCAGCAGCCAAGCGGTGAACAATCAGCCCCAGCATTTT
CASSQAVNNQPQHF